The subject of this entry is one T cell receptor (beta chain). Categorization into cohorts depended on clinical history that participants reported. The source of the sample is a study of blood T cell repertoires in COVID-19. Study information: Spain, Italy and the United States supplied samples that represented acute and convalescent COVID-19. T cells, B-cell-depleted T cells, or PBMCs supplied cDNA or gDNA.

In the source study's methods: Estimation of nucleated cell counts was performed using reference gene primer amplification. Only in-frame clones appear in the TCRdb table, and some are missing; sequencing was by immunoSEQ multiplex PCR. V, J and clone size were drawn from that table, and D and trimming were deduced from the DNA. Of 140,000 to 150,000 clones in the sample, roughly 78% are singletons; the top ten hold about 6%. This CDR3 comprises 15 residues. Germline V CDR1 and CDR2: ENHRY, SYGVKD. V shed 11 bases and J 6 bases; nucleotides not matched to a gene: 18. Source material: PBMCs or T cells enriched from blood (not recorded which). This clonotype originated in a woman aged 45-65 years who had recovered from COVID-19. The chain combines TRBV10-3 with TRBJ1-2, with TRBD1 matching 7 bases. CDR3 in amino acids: CASRFSRDSHHGYTF. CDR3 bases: TGTGCCTCGAGATTCTCCCGGGACAGTCACCATGGCTACACCTTC.